Each of the 3 T cell receptor beta chains below was sequenced from the same sample in a study of T cell responses to AZD1222 COVID-19 vaccine. Profiling relied on immunoSEQ multiplex PCR, and the TCRdb table lists in-frame clones only, not all of them. Of nearly 110,000 clones in the sample, 85% to 90% were seen once. The material sequenced was peripheral blood, taken on day 0 of AZD1222 vaccination. All receptors derive from an adult in good health.

This chain uses TRBV7-3 with TRBJ1-3, with 8 bases aligning to TRBD1. Looked up from germline, CDR1 is SGHTA and CDR2 is FQGTGA. The J segment lost 3 bases and the V segment lost 4 bases, leaving 8 bases of the junction unmatched. The CDR3 runs 16 residues. The CDR3 region has the DNA TGTGCCAGCAGCTACGGTCCAGGGGGCATTGGAAACACCATATATTTT. This translates into CASSYGPGGIGNTIYF.

This clone has a handful of counts. The genes are TRBV6-6 and TRBJ1-3; D is unresolved. The CDR3 contains 18 residues. CDR1 is MNHNY and CDR2 is SVGAGI in the germline V gene (reference sequence). V dropped 5 bases and J dropped 0 bases, with 20 bases sitting between them. In DNA form, the CDR3 reads TGTGCCAGCAGTCCAGAGCCCGGACTCTTGAGCTCTGGAAACACCATATATTTT. It encodes CASSPEPGLLSSGNTIYF.

The chain has TRBV29-1 and TRBJ2-5; D gene uncertain. The CDR3 extends over 12 amino acids. Trimming took 5 bases from V and 2 from J, leaving 9 bases between them. Germline values: CDR1 SQVTM, CDR2 ANQGSEA. This CDR3 reads CSVTPPQETQYF. CDR3 bases: TGCAGCGTTACGCCACCGCAAGAGACCCAGTACTTC.